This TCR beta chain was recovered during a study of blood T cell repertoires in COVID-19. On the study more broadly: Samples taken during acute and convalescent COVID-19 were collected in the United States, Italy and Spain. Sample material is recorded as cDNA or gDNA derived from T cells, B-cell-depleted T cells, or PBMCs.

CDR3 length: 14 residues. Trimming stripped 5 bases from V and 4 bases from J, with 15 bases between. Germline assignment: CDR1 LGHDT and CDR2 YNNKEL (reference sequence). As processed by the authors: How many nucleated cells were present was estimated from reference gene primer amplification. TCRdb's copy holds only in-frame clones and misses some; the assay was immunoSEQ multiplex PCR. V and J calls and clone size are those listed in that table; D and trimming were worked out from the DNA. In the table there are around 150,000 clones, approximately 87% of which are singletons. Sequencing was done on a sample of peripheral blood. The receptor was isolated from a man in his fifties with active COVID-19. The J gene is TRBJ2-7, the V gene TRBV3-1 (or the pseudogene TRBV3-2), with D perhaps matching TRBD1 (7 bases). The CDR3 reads CASSNAAGGYEQYF. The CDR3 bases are TGTGCCAGCAGCAATGCCGCAGGGGGGTACGAGCAGTACTTC.